This paragraph covers one TCR beta chain sequence. What it binds is not known. The source of the sample is a study of regulatory T cells in long-lasting Graves disease. General study results and limits: Persistent Graves' patients showed reduced TCR diversity versus newly diagnosed patients.

With iRepertoire HTBI primers and Arm-PCR of CDR3 regions, TCR beta libraries were built. TCRdb fed the multiplex PCR reads into MiXCR, producing one record per CDR3 protein. The sample has a few hundred thousand distinct CDR3 sequences; approximately 23% are singletons. The V end was cut by 11 bases, the J end by 0 bases, with 13 bases between. Per germline, CDR1 MDHEN and CDR2 SYDVKM. The CDR3 runs 13 residues. Noted time point: persistent/refractory GD, antithyroid drugs over 5 years with positive TRAb. Making the TCR library involved RNA that had been extracted from PBMCs. The receptor was derived from a woman aged 40 to 49 with Graves disease. The specimen was peripheral blood mononuclear cells (PBMCs), collected when the disease was refractory, from a patient treated with antithyroid drugs. The gene calls are TRBV28 and TRBJ1-1, with D hard to call. CDR3 coding DNA: TGTGCCGGCTCGGGGTTCATGAACACTGAAGCTTTCTTT. The encoded protein is CAGSGFMNTEAFF.